The present TCR beta chain was sequenced within a study of blood T cell repertoires in COVID-19. Whole-study context: Samples representing acute and convalescent COVID-19 were sourced from the United States, Italy and Spain. The analysed material was cDNA or gDNA that came from T cells, B-cell-depleted T cells, or PBMCs.

The CDR3 consists of 14 residues. With V trimmed by 1 base and J by 5 bases, 3 bases remained unmatched. The germline V gene has CDR1 SGHAT and CDR2 FQNNGV. This clone was counted between two and nine times. In the original workflow: How many nucleated cells were present was estimated from reference gene primer amplification. Profiled with immunoSEQ multiplex PCR; TCRdb holds only in-frame clones, not every one. For V, J and clone size, that table is used; D and trimming come from the DNA. The top ten hold approximately 2.2% of the sample, which has 290,000 or so clones, roughly 87% seen once. The sequence was collected from a man aged 18 to 29 with active or convalescent COVID-19. Specimen: peripheral blood. The gene calls are TRBV11-2 and TRBJ2-7; 9 bases agree with TRBD1. This CDR3 reads CASSLAGTGNEQYF. CDR3 sequence (DNA): TGTGCCAGCAGCTTAGCCGGGACAGGGAACGAGCAGTACTTC.